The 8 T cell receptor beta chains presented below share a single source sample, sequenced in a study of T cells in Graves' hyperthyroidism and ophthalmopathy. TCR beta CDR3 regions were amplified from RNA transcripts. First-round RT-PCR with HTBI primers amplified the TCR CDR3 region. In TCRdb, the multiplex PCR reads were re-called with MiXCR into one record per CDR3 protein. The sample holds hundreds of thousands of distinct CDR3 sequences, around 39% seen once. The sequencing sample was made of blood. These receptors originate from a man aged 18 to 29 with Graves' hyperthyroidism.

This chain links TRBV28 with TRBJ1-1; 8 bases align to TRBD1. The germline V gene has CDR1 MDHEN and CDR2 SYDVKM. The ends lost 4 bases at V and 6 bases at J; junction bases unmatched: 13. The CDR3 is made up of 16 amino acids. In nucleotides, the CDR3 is TGTGCCAGCAGTTCATGGTCAGGGGGCACGTTCGCTGAAGCTTTCTTT. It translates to CASSSWSGGTFAEAFF.

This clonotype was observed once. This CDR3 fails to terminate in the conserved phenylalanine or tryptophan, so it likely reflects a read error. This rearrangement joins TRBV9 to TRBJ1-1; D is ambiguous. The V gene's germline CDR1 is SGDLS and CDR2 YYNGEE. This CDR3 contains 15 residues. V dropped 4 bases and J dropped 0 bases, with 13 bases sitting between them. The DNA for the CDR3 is TGTGCCAGCAGCCCCCGGCCTGGGGTGAACACTGAAGCTTTCCTT. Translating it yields CASSPRPGVNTEAFL.

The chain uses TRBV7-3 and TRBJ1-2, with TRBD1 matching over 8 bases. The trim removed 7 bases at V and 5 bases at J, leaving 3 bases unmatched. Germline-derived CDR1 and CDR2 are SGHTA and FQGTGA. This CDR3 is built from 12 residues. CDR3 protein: CASIWTGYGYTF. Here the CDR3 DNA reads TGTGCCAGCATCTGGACAGGGTATGGCTACACCTTC. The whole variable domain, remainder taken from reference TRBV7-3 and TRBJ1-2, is GAGVSQTPSNKVTEKGKYVELRCDPISGHTALYWYRQSLGQGPEFLIYFQGTGAADDSGLPNDRFFAVRPEGSVSTLKIQRTERGDSAVYLCASIWTGYGYTFGSGTRLTVV.

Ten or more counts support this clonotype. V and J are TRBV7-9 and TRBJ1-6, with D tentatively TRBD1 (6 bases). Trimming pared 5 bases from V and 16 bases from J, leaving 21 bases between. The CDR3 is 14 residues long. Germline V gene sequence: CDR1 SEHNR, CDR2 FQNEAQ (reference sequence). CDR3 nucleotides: TGTGCCAGCAGCCCACAGGGTTCACGACCCGGTCTCCACTTT. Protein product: CASSPQGSRPGLHF.

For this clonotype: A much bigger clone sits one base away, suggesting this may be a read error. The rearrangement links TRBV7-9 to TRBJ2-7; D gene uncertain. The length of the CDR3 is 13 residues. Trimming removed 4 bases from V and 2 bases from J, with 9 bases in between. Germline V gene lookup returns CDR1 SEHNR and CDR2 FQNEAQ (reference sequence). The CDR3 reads CASSSDQPYEQYF. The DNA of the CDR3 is TGTGCCAGCAGCTCCGATCAGCCCTACGAGCAGTACTTC.

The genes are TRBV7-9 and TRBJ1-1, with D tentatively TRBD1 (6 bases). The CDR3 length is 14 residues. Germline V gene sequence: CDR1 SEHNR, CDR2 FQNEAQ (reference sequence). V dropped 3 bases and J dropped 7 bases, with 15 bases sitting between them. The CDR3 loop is CASSFRGAFGEAFF. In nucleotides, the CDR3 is TGTGCCAGCAGCTTTCGGGGGGCCTTCGGTGAAGCTTTCTTT.

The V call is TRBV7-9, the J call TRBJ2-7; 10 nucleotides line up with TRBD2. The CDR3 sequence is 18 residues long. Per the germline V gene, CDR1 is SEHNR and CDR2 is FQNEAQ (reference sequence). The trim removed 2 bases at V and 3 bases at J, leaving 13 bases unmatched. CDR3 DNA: TGTGCCAGCAGCTTACGTTTCCCTAGCGGGGGCTTAAACTACGAGCAGTACTTC. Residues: CASSLRFPSGGLNYEQYF.

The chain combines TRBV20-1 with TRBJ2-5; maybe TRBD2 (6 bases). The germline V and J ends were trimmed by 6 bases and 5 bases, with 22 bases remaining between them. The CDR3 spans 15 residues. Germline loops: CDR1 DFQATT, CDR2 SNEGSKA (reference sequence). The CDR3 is CSASGEGDFEETQYF. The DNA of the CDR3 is TGCAGTGCCTCAGGTGAAGGGGACTTTGAGGAGACCCAGTACTTC.